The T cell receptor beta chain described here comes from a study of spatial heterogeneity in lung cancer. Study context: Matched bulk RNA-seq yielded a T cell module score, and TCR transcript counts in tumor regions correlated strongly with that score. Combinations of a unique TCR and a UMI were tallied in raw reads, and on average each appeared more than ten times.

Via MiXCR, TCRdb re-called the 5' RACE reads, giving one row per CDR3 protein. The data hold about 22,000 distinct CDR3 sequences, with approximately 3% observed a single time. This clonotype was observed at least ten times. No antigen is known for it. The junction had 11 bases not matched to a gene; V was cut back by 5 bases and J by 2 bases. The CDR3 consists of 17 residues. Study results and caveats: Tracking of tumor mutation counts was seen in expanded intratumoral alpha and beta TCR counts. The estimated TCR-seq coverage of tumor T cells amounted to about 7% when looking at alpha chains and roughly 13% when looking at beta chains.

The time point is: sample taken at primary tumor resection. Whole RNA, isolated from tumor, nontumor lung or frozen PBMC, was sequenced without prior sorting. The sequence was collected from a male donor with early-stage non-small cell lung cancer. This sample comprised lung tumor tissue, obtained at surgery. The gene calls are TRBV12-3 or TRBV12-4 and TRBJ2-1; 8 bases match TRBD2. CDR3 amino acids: CASSPFSGSGAYNEQFF. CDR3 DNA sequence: TGTGCCAGCAGTCCATTTTCGGGTAGCGGGGCCTACAATGAGCAGTTCTTC.